This T cell receptor beta chain was sequenced during a study of blood T cell repertoires in COVID-19. Across the whole study: The origin of the acute and convalescent COVID-19 samples was the United States, Italy and Spain. PBMCs, B-cell-depleted T cells, or T cells were the source of the cDNA or gDNA that made up the material.

In the source study's methods: Cell counts per sample came from amplifying reference gene primers. Here immunoSEQ multiplex PCR was the method, and the copy in TCRdb shows in-frame clones only, minus some. V and J calls and clone size are copied from that table; D and trimming were computed from the DNA. The data show some 450,000 clones, about 87% seen once. Trimming left V 0 bases short and J 4 bases short, with 10 bases between. CDR3 length equals 14 residues. CDR1 SGHRS and CDR2 YFSETQ come from the germline V gene. Patients at the Seattle site were enrolled during active infection and followed longitudinally. This clone came up once.

V usage is TRBV5-1 and J usage is TRBJ1-2; D uncertain. The sample was peripheral blood. The receptor's source is a man aged 18-30 years with COVID-19, enrolled during active disease. Here the CDR3 DNA reads TGCGCCAGCAGCTTGGACCCCGGCGGCTATGGCTACACCTTC. It codes for CASSLDPGGYGYTF.